Listed below are T cell receptor beta chains from one sample, sequenced in a study of blood T cell repertoires in COVID-19. The repertoire was sequenced with immunoSEQ multiplex PCR; TCRdb's copy has only in-frame clones and lacks some. The data hold nearly 85,000 clones, with around 80% observed a single time. The specimen was peripheral blood. These receptors came from a woman aged 55 to 70 with acute or convalescent COVID-19. Each CDR3 is given with its conserved first and last residue. The D gene is left open where the match is weak. A clone size is listed for some rows: how often the clone was seen (once, few, many), or a class if it is expanded.

j_call clone_size d_call v_call cdr3_aa cdr3_nt
TRBJ1-2 NA TRBD1 TRBV3-1/TRBV3-2 CASSQGQGANYGYTF TGTGCCAGCAGCCAAGGACAGGGGGCTAACTATGGCTACACCTTC
TRBJ2-2 NA TRBD1 TRBV10-3 CAIRSDRAGGELFF TGTGCCATCAGATCGGACAGGGCAGGCGGGGAGCTGTTTTTT
TRBJ2-1 NA TRBD2 TRBV10-1 CASSASGRAGYEQFF TGCGCCAGCAGTGCAAGCGGGAGGGCCGGCTATGAGCAGTTCTTC
TRBJ1-5 NA NA TRBV27 CASSLASPSNQPQHF TGTGCCAGCAGTTTAGCTAGTCCTAGCAATCAGCCCCAGCATTTT
TRBJ1-2 NA NA TRBV7-2 CASSPGGSYGYTF TGTGCCAGCAGCCCTGGGGGGAGCTATGGCTACACCTTC
TRBJ2-2 NA NA TRBV30 CAWRGGGYGELFF TGTGCCTGGAGGGGAGGGGGATACGGGGAGCTGTTTTTT
TRBJ1-4 once TRBD1 TRBV30 CAWTGQPNEKLFF TGTGCCTGGACGGGACAGCCTAATGAAAAACTGTTTTTT
TRBJ2-6 once TRBD2 TRBV5-1 CASSRIAGADRDNVLTF TGCGCCAGCAGCCGAATAGCGGGAGCTGATCGGGACAACGTCCTGACTTTC
TRBJ2-1 NA TRBD2 TRBV6-2/TRBV6-3 CASSLLAGGPYNEQFF TGTGCCAGCAGTTTACTAGCGGGTGGACCCTACAATGAGCAGTTCTTC
TRBJ1-1 NA NA TRBV29-1 CSVLGVGTEAFF TGCAGCGTTTTAGGGGTAGGGACTGAAGCTTTCTTT
TRBJ2-7 few TRBD2 TRBV5-4 CASSSRGSGTYEQYF TGTGCCAGCAGCTCTCGAGGGAGCGGGACGTACGAGCAGTACTTC
TRBJ1-1 NA TRBD1 TRBV4-3 CASSQETGSTEAFF TGCGCCAGCAGCCAAGAGACAGGGAGCACTGAAGCTTTCTTT
TRBJ2-1 once TRBD1 TRBV5-1 CASSLDGQGYNEQFF TGCGCCAGCAGCTTGGATGGACAGGGCTACAATGAGCAGTTCTTC
TRBJ1-4 NA NA TRBV3-1/TRBV3-2 CASSHLSRKLFF TGTGCCAGCAGCCATCTATCGCGGAAACTGTTTTTT
TRBJ1-5 NA NA TRBV4-1 CASSHGPGSNQPQHF TGCGCCAGCAGCCATGGACCGGGATCCAATCAGCCCCAGCATTTT
TRBJ1-1 NA NA TRBV5-5 CASSFRPQGMNTEAFF TGTGCCAGCAGCTTTAGGCCACAGGGAATGAACACTGAAGCTTTCTTT
TRBJ1-2 NA NA TRBV7-2 CASSAPGSLRGYTF TGTGCCAGCAGCGCTCCGGGAAGCTTAAGAGGCTACACCTTC
TRBJ1-2 once TRBD1 TRBV6-5 CASSPLPGTGNGYTF TGTGCCAGCAGTCCTCTACCTGGGACAGGGAATGGCTACACCTTC
TRBJ2-3 NA NA TRBV2 CASSYSDTQYF TGTGCCAGCAGCTATTCAGATACGCAGTATTTT
TRBJ1-2 NA NA TRBV2 CASSAPPEARGYTF TGTGCCAGCAGTGCCCCCCCAGAGGCTCGGGGCTACACCTTC
TRBJ1-2 few NA TRBV18 CASSPESNYGYTF TGTGCCAGCTCACCAGAGTCCAACTATGGCTACACCTTC
TRBJ2-6 NA NA TRBV18 CASSPVQDPGANVLTF TGTGCCAGCTCACCCGTACAGGACCCTGGGGCCAACGTCCTGACTTTC
TRBJ2-1 NA NA TRBV10-3 CAISELGDNEQFF TGTGCCATCAGTGAGTTAGGGGACAATGAGCAGTTCTTC
TRBJ1-2 NA TRBD1 TRBV7-2 CASSSQIAGTGYGYTF TGTGCCAGCAGCTCCCAGATTGCCGGGACAGGCTATGGCTACACCTTC
TRBJ2-5 NA TRBD1 TRBV5-1 CASSSFPGQVQETQYF TGCGCCAGCAGCTCCTTCCCGGGACAGGTTCAAGAGACCCAGTACTTC
TRBJ2-2 NA NA TRBV6-5 CASSAPRSGELFF TGTGCCAGCAGCGCCCCGCGCTCCGGGGAGCTGTTTTTT
TRBJ2-3 NA NA TRBV11-2 CASSLGTGIASTDTQYF TGTGCCAGCAGCTTAGGAACAGGTATTGCTAGCACAGATACGCAGTATTTT
TRBJ1-1 once TRBD1 TRBV7-9 CASSPMGQTNTEAFF TGTGCCAGCAGCCCTATGGGACAGACTAACACTGAAGCTTTCTTT
TRBJ2-1 NA NA TRBV3-1/TRBV3-2 CASSRRGSSYNEQFF TGTGCCAGCTCCCGACGGGGTAGCTCCTACAATGAGCAGTTCTTC
TRBJ1-1 NA TRBD1 TRBV6-6 CASSYSTGENSEAFF TGTGCCAGCAGTTACTCGACAGGGGAGAACTCTGAAGCTTTCTTT
TRBJ2-2 NA TRBD1 TRBV6-5 CASSLTGGIAGELFF TGTGCCAGCAGTCTGACAGGGGGTATCGCCGGGGAGCTGTTTTTT
TRBJ1-5 NA NA TRBV19 CASSIQPGHHNQPQHF TGTGCCAGTAGTATTCAACCGGGACACCATAATCAGCCCCAGCATTTT
TRBJ2-7 few TRBD2 TRBV19 CASRYSGRGSYEQYF TGTGCCAGTAGATACAGCGGGAGGGGATCCTACGAGCAGTACTTC
TRBJ1-2 NA NA TRBV7-3 CASSPVGARGYTF TGTGCCAGCAGCCCGGTGGGGGCGAGAGGCTACACCTTC
TRBJ1-2 NA TRBD1 TRBV27 CASSRTGGERGYTF TGTGCCAGCAGTCGGACAGGGGGAGAACGTGGCTACACCTTC
TRBJ1-4 few TRBD1 TRBV3-1/TRBV3-2 CASSQDLAGGGIKLFF TGTGCCAGCAGCCAAGATCTGGCAGGGGGCGGAATAAAACTGTTTTTT
TRBJ2-1 NA NA TRBV5-1 CASSLTGKRGYNEQFF TGCGCCAGCAGCTTGACTGGTAAACGGGGGTACAATGAGCAGTTCTTC
TRBJ2-1 NA TRBD2 TRBV6-2/TRBV6-3 CASSYDITGTSGVNEQFF TGTGCCAGCAGTTACGATATTACCGGGACTAGCGGGGTTAATGAGCAGTTCTTC
TRBJ1-5 NA NA TRBV6-6 CASSYGGQYNQPQHF TGTGCCAGCAGTTACGGTGGACAGTACAATCAGCCCCAGCATTTT
TRBJ2-7 NA NA TRBV12-2 CASRSRPARQGFFYEQYF TGTGCAAGTCGCTCCCGGCCAGCCAGACAGGGGTTTTTTTACGAGCAGTACTTC
TRBJ1-2 NA NA TRBV30 CAWSVGPSYTF TGTGCCTGGAGTGTGGGCCCGAGCTACACCTTC
TRBJ1-5 NA NA TRBV6-4 CASNGGSTYSNQPQHF TGTGCCAGCAATGGCGGCAGCACGTATAGCAATCAGCCCCAGCATTTT
TRBJ2-2 NA NA TRBV29-1 CSVGQGIGTGELFF TGCAGCGTTGGGCAGGGGATTGGCACCGGGGAGCTGTTTTTT
TRBJ2-7 NA NA TRBV6-6 CASSYEGQVRAYEQYF TGTGCCAGCAGTTACGAGGGTCAAGTAAGGGCCTACGAGCAGTACTTC
TRBJ2-1 NA TRBD1 TRBV6-5 CASSSPGQARNEQFF TGTGCCAGCAGTAGTCCGGGACAGGCCCGAAATGAGCAGTTCTTC
TRBJ2-5 few TRBD1 TRBV28 CASSSLDRGLQETQYF TGTGCCAGCAGTTCCTTGGACAGGGGACTACAAGAGACCCAGTACTTC
TRBJ2-3 NA TRBD1 TRBV3-1/TRBV3-2 CASSFTGGGSPDTQYF TGTGCCAGCAGTTTCACAGGGGGAGGTAGTCCAGATACGCAGTATTTT
TRBJ2-7 NA NA TRBV5-5 CASSLEGDLSYEQYF TGTGCCAGCAGCTTGGAAGGGGATTTATCCTACGAGCAGTACTTC
TRBJ2-4 NA TRBD1 TRBV3-1/TRBV3-2 CASSLLQGDTNIQYF TGTGCCAGCAGCCTACTACAGGGGGATACAAACATTCAGTACTTC
TRBJ1-1 NA TRBD1 TRBV7-3 CASSSSTGGNTEAFF TGTGCCAGCAGCTCGTCGACAGGGGGGAACACTGAAGCTTTCTTT
TRBJ1-6 NA NA TRBV30 CAWNRARAQNSPLHF TGTGCCTGGAATCGGGCCAGGGCACAAAATTCACCCCTCCACTTT
TRBJ2-7 NA TRBD2 TRBV7-6 CASSLATGGFRDKVYF TGTGCCAGCAGCTTAGCAACGGGGGGGTTCCGGGACAAAGTGTACTTC
TRBJ1-5 NA NA TRBV10-3 CAISEAREGNQPQHF TGTGCCATCAGTGAGGCCCGCGAGGGCAATCAGCCCCAGCATTTT
TRBJ2-7 NA TRBD2 TRBV24-1 CATSDRTSGSYEQYF TGTGCCACCAGTGATCGGACTAGCGGGAGCTACGAGCAGTACTTC
TRBJ1-1 NA TRBD1 TRBV10-2 CASTWGQGLPTRRNTEAFF TGCGCCAGCACCTGGGGACAGGGTCTCCCTACACGAAGGAACACTGAAGCTTTCTTT
TRBJ1-2 NA TRBD1 TRBV4-3 CASSAPGTVYGYTF TGCGCCAGCAGCGCCCCAGGGACAGTCTATGGCTACACCTTC
TRBJ1-1 NA TRBD1 TRBV14 CASSRRQGGGPEAFF TGTGCCAGCAGCCGCCGACAGGGTGGCGGACCTGAAGCTTTCTTT
TRBJ1-5 NA NA TRBV15 CATSRVGGESNQPQHF TGTGCCACCAGCAGAGTGGGGGGAGAAAGCAATCAGCCCCAGCATTTT
TRBJ1-2 NA NA TRBV6-5 CASMDSDNYGYTF TGTGCCAGCATGGACAGTGACAACTATGGCTACACCTTC
TRBJ1-1 NA TRBD1 TRBV3-1/TRBV3-2 CASSERGQRLAEAFF TGTGCCAGCAGCGAGAGGGGGCAGCGACTCGCTGAAGCTTTCTTT